This TCR beta chain was obtained from a study of beta chain features in type 1 diabetes. Across the whole study: Sorted cells from all samples, numbering fewer than 120,000,000, were examined.

About this clone itself: Its target is not known.

CDR3 size: 14 residues. V was trimmed by 4 bases and J by 1 base, leaving 11 bases between them. Germline values: CDR1 SGDLS, CDR2 YYNGEE. Findings of the study overall: There was a moderate but significant shortening of TCRB CDR3s in all four CD4+ subsets of Type 1 diabetes patients. In comparison with healthy donors, patients had naive, central memory and Treg TCRB repertoires that appeared more similar.

cDNA synthesis used the whole RNA isolate, giving expressed TCRB sequences. Reads from naive, central memory and regulatory T cell samples averaged around 3.5 million. The repertoire was sequenced with immunoSEQ multiplex PCR; TCRdb's copy has only in-frame clones and lacks some. The table shows about 140,000 clones, with about 7.1% occurring only once. The sample was central memory CD4+ T cells from blood. This clonotype was sampled from a woman in her thirties in good health. The chain couples TRBV9 to TRBJ1-1, with D maybe TRBD1 (6 bases). The CDR3 bases are TGTGCCAGCAGCTCCATGGACAGGAACACTGAAGCTTTCTTT. This codes for CASSSMDRNTEAFF.